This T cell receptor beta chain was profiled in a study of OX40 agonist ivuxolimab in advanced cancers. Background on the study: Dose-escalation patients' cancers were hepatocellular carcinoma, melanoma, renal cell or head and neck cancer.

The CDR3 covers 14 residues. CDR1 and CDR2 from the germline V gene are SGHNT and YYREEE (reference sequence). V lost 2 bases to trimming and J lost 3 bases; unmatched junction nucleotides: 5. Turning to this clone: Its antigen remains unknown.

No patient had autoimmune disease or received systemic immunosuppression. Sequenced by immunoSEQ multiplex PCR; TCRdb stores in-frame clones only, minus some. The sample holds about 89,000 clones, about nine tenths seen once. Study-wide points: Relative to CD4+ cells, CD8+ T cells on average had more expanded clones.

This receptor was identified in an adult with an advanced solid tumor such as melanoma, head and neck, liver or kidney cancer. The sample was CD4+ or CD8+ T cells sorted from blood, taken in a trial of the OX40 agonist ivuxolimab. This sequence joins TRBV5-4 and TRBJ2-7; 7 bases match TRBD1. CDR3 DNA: TGTGCCAGCAGCTTAGACAGGGAATACTACGAGCAGTACTTC. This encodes CASSLDREYYEQYF. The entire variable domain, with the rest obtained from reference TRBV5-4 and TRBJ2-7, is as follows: ETGVTQSPTHLIKTRGQQVTLRCSSQSGHNTVSWYQQALGQGPQFIFQYYREEENGRGNFPPRFSGLQFPNYSSELNVNALELDDSALYLCASSLDREYYEQYFGPGTRLTVT.